This TCR beta chain was captured in a study of OX40 agonist ivuxolimab in advanced cancers. Study-level background: An agonistic human IgG2 monoclonal antibody against OX40 (CD134) was given. People in dose escalation had one of these cancers: hepatocellular carcinoma, melanoma, renal cell or head and neck cancer. General study findings and limits: Some nonresponders additionally presented with little normalized T-cell clonal expansion. Relatively little clonal expansion, among the lowest observed, appeared in partial responders at 0.1-3.0 mg/kg.

Turning to this clone: The target antigen is unknown.

Germline loops: CDR1 SEHNR, CDR2 FQNEAQ (reference sequence). This CDR3 has 15 residues. The junction had 7 bases not matched to a gene; V was cut back by 4 bases and J by 3 bases. Assay used: immunoSEQ multiplex PCR; TCRdb lists only in-frame clones, some missing. The sample contains 50,000 to 65,000 clones, around 81% of which appear only once. The chain couples TRBV7-9 to TRBJ1-2, with 8 nucleotides matching TRBD1. The sample was CD4+ or CD8+ T cells sorted from blood, taken in a trial of the OX40 agonist ivuxolimab. The origin of this receptor is an adult with an advanced solid tumor such as melanoma, head and neck, liver or kidney cancer. The DNA of the CDR3 is TGTGCCAGCAGCTCCGCCCCGGACAGGGACTATGGCTACACCTTC. Encoded protein: CASSSAPDRDYGYTF.